These 19 T cell receptor beta chains originate from one sample sequenced in a study of PD-L1 blockade in urothelial cancer. Time point noted: pretreatment peripheral blood. Sequenced by immunoSEQ multiplex PCR; TCRdb stores in-frame clones only, minus some. The sample includes tens of thousands of clones, over 75% of them seen just once. Sequenced here: PBMCs, sampled around atezolizumab (anti-PD-L1) treatment. The receptors here all came from a man aged 65 to 85 with urothelial cancer.

This clone is a singleton in its sample. V is TRBV29-1 and J is TRBJ1-1, with 8 nucleotides matching TRBD1. The CDR3 covers 14 residues. Unmatched junction bases numbered 6, after V lost 2 bases and J lost 4 bases. Germline assignment: CDR1 SQVTM and CDR2 ANQGSEA. CDR3 DNA: TGCAGCGTTGAAAAGCAAACAGGGGGCACTGAAGCTTTCTTT. Amino acid sequence: CSVEKQTGGTEAFF.

The rearrangement joins TRBV6-5 to TRBJ2-1; 7 bases line up with TRBD1. CDR3 size: 15 residues. CDR1 and CDR2 (germline): MNHEY, SVGAGI. With 2 bases clipped from V and 4 bases from J, the junction kept 5 bases outside the gene matches. CDR3 sequence reads: CASSYRDRGYNEQFF. The CDR3 bases are TGTGCCAGCAGTTACAGGGACAGAGGGTACAATGAGCAGTTCTTC.

This CDR3 is CSVEGGQGPYEQYF. CDR3 bases: TGCAGCGTTGAAGGGGGACAGGGGCCTTACGAGCAGTACTTC. V and J are TRBV29-1 and TRBJ2-7; 10 bases fit TRBD1. V lost 1 base, J lost 4 bases, and 4 bases stayed unmatched. The V gene's germline CDR1 is SQVTM and CDR2 ANQGSEA. There are 14 residues in the CDR3.

J is TRBJ2-5 and V is TRBV5-1; 12 nucleotides match TRBD2. Trimming at V came to 5 bases and at J to 4 bases, leaving 3 bases not matched to a gene. The CDR3 sequence is 14 residues long. Germline V gene lookup returns CDR1 SGHRS and CDR2 YFSETQ. The CDR3 loop reads CASSPGLAGETQYF. The CDR3 nucleotides read TGCGCCAGCAGTCCGGGACTAGCGGGAGAGACCCAGTACTTC. Full variable domain (missing parts from reference TRBV5-1 and TRBJ2-5): KAGVTQTPRYLIKTRGQQVTLSCSPISGHRSVSWYQQTPGQGLQFLFEYFSETQRNKGNFPGRFSGRQFSNSRSEMNVSTLELGDSALYLCASSPGLAGETQYFGPGTRLLVL.

The V and J genes are TRBV27 and TRBJ1-1; a possible D gene is TRBD1 (5 bases). The length of the CDR3 is 13 residues. The germline V and J ends were trimmed by 6 bases and 1 base, with 9 bases remaining between them. The V gene's germline CDR1 is MNHEY and CDR2 SMNVEV (reference sequence). The DNA of the CDR3 is TGTGCCAGCAGCTTTACAGGGAACACTGAAGCTTTCTTT. This sequence encodes CASSFTGNTEAFF.

CDR3 in amino acids: CASSPVSSGANVLTF. Here the CDR3 DNA reads TGTGCCAGCAGCCCAGTCAGCTCTGGGGCCAACGTCCTGACTTTC. J is TRBJ2-6 and V is TRBV7-6; D gene uncertain. From germline, CDR1 is SGHVS and CDR2 FNYEAQ. The CDR3 extends over 15 amino acids. V shed 5 bases and J shed 0 bases, with 8 bases lying between them.

J is TRBJ1-5 and V is TRBV6-5; tentatively, D is TRBD1 (5 bases). Germline V CDR1 and CDR2: MNHEY, SVGAGI. This CDR3 spans 13 amino acids. Trimming stripped 2 bases from V and 6 bases from J, with 8 bases between. In nucleotides, the CDR3 is TGTGCCAGCAGTTACCAGGGAGGTCAGCCCCAGCATTTT. It encodes CASSYQGGQPQHF.

The V call is TRBV5-5, the J call TRBJ2-1; possible D gene TRBD1, 5 bases. CDR3 length: 15 residues. Trimming pared 4 bases from V and 1 base from J, leaving 12 bases between. The V gene's germline CDR1 is SGHKS and CDR2 YYEKEE (reference sequence). The CDR3 sequence: CASSHGDRSYNEQFF. The CDR3 DNA reads as TGTGCCAGCAGCCATGGTGACAGATCCTACAATGAGCAGTTCTTC.

This rearrangement joins TRBV27 to TRBJ2-1, with a tentative D call TRBD2 (6 bases). Looked up from germline, CDR1 is MNHEY and CDR2 is SMNVEV (reference sequence). This CDR3 is built from 17 residues. V gave up 4 bases and J gave up 0 bases, with 16 bases separating them. CDR3 sequence (DNA): TGTGCCAGCAGTTCCACGTCAAAAGCGGGCTCCTACAATGAGCAGTTCTTC. Translated, it gives CASSSTSKAGSYNEQFF.

The chain combines TRBV6-5 with TRBJ2-2; D is perhaps TRBD2 (5 bases). The CDR3 runs to 13 residues. V lost 10 bases, J lost 6 bases, and 15 bases lay in between. CDR1 and CDR2 (germline): MNHEY, SVGAGI. CDR3 sequence reads: CATRSGGPGELFF. The DNA for the CDR3 is TGTGCCACCCGCTCAGGAGGTCCCGGGGAGCTGTTTTTT.

V and J are TRBV29-1 and TRBJ1-2, with TRBD1 as a possible D gene (6 bases). CDR3 length: 12 amino acids. Germline V lookup: CDR1 SQVTM, CDR2 ANQGSEA. Trimming took 4 bases from V and 6 from J, leaving 12 bases between them. In DNA, the CDR3 is TGCAGCGTTGGTCCAGGGGACCATGGCTACACCTTC. This codes for CSVGPGDHGYTF.

Note on this clone: Other DNA sequences within the sample encode an identical CDR3. The rearrangement joins TRBV6-1 to TRBJ2-1; D is undetermined. The CDR3 runs 16 residues. Germline CDR1 and CDR2: MNHNS and SASEGT. V was trimmed by 1 base and J by 1 base, leaving 11 bases between them. The CDR3 nucleotides are TGTGCCAGCAGTGAAGTCCCCGGTGGTTCCTACAATGAGCAGTTCTTC. Residues: CASSEVPGGSYNEQFF.

The chain joins TRBV7-3 to TRBJ2-1; D uncertain. Germline CDR1 SGHTA, CDR2 FQGTGA. This CDR3 is 14 amino acids long. Deletions cut 5 bases from V and 5 bases from J, with 13 bases between. CDR3 nucleotide sequence: TGTGCCAGCAGCCCAGGTGGCCCCCACAATGAGCAGTTCTTC. This gives the protein CASSPGGPHNEQFF.

The rearrangement joins TRBV19 to TRBJ2-5, with TRBD2 identical over 7 bases. V shed 1 base, J shed 4 bases, and the junction held 3 bases outside the gene matches. Germline values: CDR1 LNHDA, CDR2 SQIVND (reference sequence). The CDR3 is 14 amino acids. The CDR3 sequence is CASSIGGGLETQYF. Written as DNA, the CDR3 is TGTGCCAGTAGTATAGGGGGGGGTCTAGAGACCCAGTACTTC.

CDR3 nucleotide sequence: TGTGCCAGCAGCTTCACTAGTCAAGAGACCCAGTACTTC. Protein product: CASSFTSQETQYF. The V and J genes are TRBV7-9 and TRBJ2-5; TRBD2 is a possible D gene (5 bases). V lost 3 bases, J lost 2 bases, and 7 bases lay in between. The CDR3 extends over 13 amino acids. Looked up from germline, CDR1 is SEHNR and CDR2 is FQNEAQ (reference sequence).

The V gene is TRBV5-6, the J gene TRBJ2-2; no clear D gene. V lost 0 bases and J lost 2, with 8 bases in between. The germline V gene encodes CDR1 SGHDT and CDR2 YYEEEE. The CDR3 spans 15 residues. CDR3 sequence: CASSLGQVNTGELFF. The CDR3 nucleotides read TGTGCCAGCAGCTTGGGCCAGGTAAACACCGGGGAGCTGTTTTTT.

The chain links TRBV18 to TRBJ2-1, with TRBD2 matching over 9 bases. The J segment lost 6 bases and the V segment lost 3 bases, leaving 3 bases of the junction unmatched. The CDR3 is 14 residues long. CDR1 KGHSH and CDR2 LQKENI come from the germline V gene. CDR3 loop: CASSPAGGLNEQFF. The CDR3 DNA is TGTGCCAGCTCACCGGCGGGAGGGCTCAATGAGCAGTTCTTC.

The chain has TRBV30 and TRBJ2-7, with TRBD2 identical over 13 bases. V trimming: 3 bases; J trimming: 4 bases; junction bases outside the gene matches: 3. The CDR3 totals 14 residues. Germline CDR1 GTSNPN, CDR2 SVGIG (reference sequence). The CDR3 loop reads CAWSPGLAGYEQYF. The CDR3 coding sequence is TGTGCCTGGAGCCCGGGACTAGCGGGGTACGAGCAGTACTTC.

The rearrangement uses TRBV29-1 and TRBJ1-3; perhaps TRBD1 as D (5 bases). The germline V gene encodes CDR1 SQVTM and CDR2 ANQGSEA. Between the trimmed V and J ends, which lost 6 bases and 0 bases, there was a span of 15 bases. CDR3 size: 15 residues. CDR3 bases: TGCAGCGTAGCCGAGTCTGGACACTCTGGAAACACCATATATTTT. Translating gives CSVAESGHSGNTIYF. The full variable domain, with the rest looked up from reference TRBV29-1 and TRBJ1-3, is SAVISQKPSRDICQRGTSLTIQCQVDSQVTMMFWYRQQPGQSLTLIATANQGSEATYESGFVIDKFPISRPNLTFSTLTVSNMSPEDSSIYLCSVAESGHSGNTIYFGEGSWLTVV.